This T cell receptor (beta chain) originates from a study of identical twins. In TCRdb, the 5' RACE reads were re-called with MiXCR into one record per CDR3 protein. The sample includes 690,000 or so distinct CDR3 sequences, around 8.3% of them seen just once. The germline V gene has CDR1 SGHAT and CDR2 FQNNGV. The V gene end was trimmed by 5 bases and the J gene end by 10 bases; junction bases not matched to a gene: 16. CDR3 size: 16 residues. These sequences were also reported in another study, on yellow fever vaccine responses in identical twins.

The rearrangement links TRBV11-2 to TRBJ2-2, with 7 positions matching TRBD2. The sequence derives from a young woman in good health. The material sequenced was PBMCs. The DNA for the CDR3 is TGTGCCAGCAGCCAAGGGAGGGCCAAGACACCCGCGGAGCTGTTTTTT. Its translation: CASSQGRAKTPAELFF. Complete variable domain (other parts from reference TRBV11-2 and TRBJ2-2): EAGVAQSPRYKIIEKRQSVAFWCNPISGHATLYWYQQILGQGPKLLIQFQNNGVVDDSQLPKDRFSAERLKGVDSTLKIQPAKLEDSAVYLCASSQGRAKTPAELFFGEGSRLTVL.